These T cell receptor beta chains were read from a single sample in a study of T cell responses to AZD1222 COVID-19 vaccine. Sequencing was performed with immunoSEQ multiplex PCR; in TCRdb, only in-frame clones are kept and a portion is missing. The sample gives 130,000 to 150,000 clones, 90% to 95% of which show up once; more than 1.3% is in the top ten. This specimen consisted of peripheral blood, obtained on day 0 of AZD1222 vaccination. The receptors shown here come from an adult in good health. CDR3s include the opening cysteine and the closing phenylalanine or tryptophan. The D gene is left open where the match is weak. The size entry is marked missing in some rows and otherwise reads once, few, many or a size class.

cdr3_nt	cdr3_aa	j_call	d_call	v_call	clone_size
TGTGCCACCGCTTCCGGGACAGATAGCAATCAGCCCCAGCATTTT	CATASGTDSNQPQHF	TRBJ1-5	TRBD1	TRBV10-3	NA
TGTGCCAGCAGCGCCGTGACTGAAGCTTTCTTT	CASSAVTEAFF	TRBJ1-1	NA	TRBV5-6	NA
TGTGCCAGCCGGGCAGGGACCTACAATGAGCAGTTCTTC	CASRAGTYNEQFF	TRBJ2-1	NA	TRBV11-2	NA
TGCAGCGTTGAAAGACTTAGCGGGGGGGGCACAGATACGCAGTATTTT	CSVERLSGGGTDTQYF	TRBJ2-3	TRBD2	TRBV29-1	few
TGTGCCAGCAGACCCGACTGGTCCTACGAGCAGTACTTC	CASRPDWSYEQYF	TRBJ2-7	NA	TRBV12-3/TRBV12-4	once
TGTGCCACCAGTGATTTGCCTAAGACTAGCGGGAGGGAGAATGAGCAGTTCTTC	CATSDLPKTSGRENEQFF	TRBJ2-1	TRBD2	TRBV24-1	NA
TGTGCCAGCAGCGGGGGGGGGTTGGATGGCTACACCTTC	CASSGGGLDGYTF	TRBJ1-2	NA	TRBV27	NA
TGTGCCAGCAGCCCCCATCAGGGAAGGGGGGAGACCCAGTACTTC	CASSPHQGRGETQYF	TRBJ2-5	NA	TRBV6-5	NA
TGTGCCACCAGCACGGGACAGGGGGCTAATCAGCCCCAGCATTTT	CATSTGQGANQPQHF	TRBJ1-5	TRBD1	TRBV15	NA
TGCGCCATCAGCCGGGACAGGCCACATGGTGAGCAGTTCTTC	CAISRDRPHGEQFF	TRBJ2-1	TRBD1	TRBV23-1	NA
TGTGCCAGCAGTTTGGCAGAACCCCACAATCAGCCCCAGCATTTT	CASSLAEPHNQPQHF	TRBJ1-5	NA	TRBV27	NA
TGTGCCAGCAGTAGACAGCATAGCAATCAGCCCCAGCATTTT	CASSRQHSNQPQHF	TRBJ1-5	NA	TRBV6-5	NA
TGCGCCAGCAGCTTTTCGGACAGGGCATACAATGAGCAGTTCTTC	CASSFSDRAYNEQFF	TRBJ2-1	TRBD1	TRBV5-1	NA
TGTGCCAGCAGCCCCCTGGGGACAGGGCTGAGAAATTCACCCCTCCACTTT	CASSPLGTGLRNSPLHF	TRBJ1-6	TRBD1	TRBV6-2/TRBV6-3	NA
TGTGCCATCAGTGAGGACAGGGTGGCACAGCCCCAGCATTTT	CAISEDRVAQPQHF	TRBJ1-5	TRBD1	TRBV10-3	NA
TGTGCCAGCAGTGATGGGTTTTGGGATCAGCCCCAGCATTTT	CASSDGFWDQPQHF	TRBJ1-5	NA	TRBV2	NA
TGTGCCACCAGTGTTTTCGCGGGACCGAGTGACACAGATACGCAGTATTTT	CATSVFAGPSDTDTQYF	TRBJ2-3	NA	TRBV24-1	NA
TGCGCCAGCAGCCGCGGGCAGGGTTTATACGAGCAGTACTTC	CASSRGQGLYEQYF	TRBJ2-7	NA	TRBV4-3	NA
TGTGCCAGCGTCGCCGGGACAACCTATGGCTACACCTTC	CASVAGTTYGYTF	TRBJ1-2	NA	TRBV7-9	NA
TGTGCCAGCAGCCTCCCTGGGGGGACTGGGGCCAACGTCCTGACTTTC	CASSLPGGTGANVLTF	TRBJ2-6	NA	TRBV9	NA
TGTGCCAGCAGCTTAGTTTTGAACACTGAAGCTTTCTTT	CASSLVLNTEAFF	TRBJ1-1	NA	TRBV7-8	NA
TGTGCCAGCAGCTTGTCGACGTCCGCTGAAGCTTTCTTT	CASSLSTSAEAFF	TRBJ1-1	NA	TRBV5-4	once